This T cell receptor beta chain comes out of a study of T-cell reconstitution after alpha-beta-depleted transplantation in children. General study findings and limits: Alpha-beta T cells present about two months after transplant were reported to originate from several hundred expanded graft clones.

There are a few counts of this clonotype. The target antigen is unknown. The TCRbeta library was prepared with unique molecular identifiers. A single record per CDR3 protein comes from TCRdb applying MiXCR to the PCR reads. The table has around 670,000 distinct CDR3 sequences, 13% seen once. CDR3 length equals 14 residues. J was trimmed by 6 bases and V by 4 bases; bases with no gene match: 6. Germline V gene lookup returns CDR1 MNHEY and CDR2 SMNVEV (reference sequence). The chain uses TRBV27 and TRBJ2-7; 10 bases match TRBD2. The sequenced sample was PBMCs, obtained before TCRalphabeta/CD19-depleted stem cell transplant. The TCR originated in a girl aged 2-10 years with congenital amegakaryocytic thrombocytopenia, due to receive a stem cell transplant. The CDR3 sequence: CASSSEREGPEQYF. In nucleotides, the CDR3 is TGTGCCAGCAGTTCCGAGCGGGAGGGCCCCGAGCAGTACTTC.